This TCR beta chain was profiled in a study of Graves' ophthalmopathy and Graves' hyperthyroidism (dated by TCRdb to about 2018). For the wider study: Peripheral blood was collected before any treatment was given, at the time of initial diagnosis. To explore V-J signatures that distinguish ophthalmopathy from hyperthyroidism, a discovery set of under 110 patients was enrolled, made up of under 50 with ophthalmopathy and under 65 with stable hyperthyroidism. An independent validation cohort comprised 18 to 20 hyperthyroidism patients and over 15 patients who later progressed from hyperthyroidism to ophthalmopathy. In total, approximately 130 blood samples were TCR-sequenced: some 43 ophthalmopathy, some 80 hyperthyroidism and 17 hyperthyroidism-to-ophthalmopathy patients. TCR beta repertoire signatures were used to distinguish Graves' ophthalmopathy from Graves' hyperthyroidism and to predict progression to ophthalmopathy. After sampling, hyperthyroidism patients received methimazole starting at 30 mg daily, and ophthalmopathy patients received high-dose intravenous methylprednisolone. T-cell repertoires of thyroid tissue and blood were compared in about 6 hyperthyroidism patients. What the study reported, not specific to this receptor: In cross-validation, the 13-signature model distinguished ophthalmopathy from stable hyperthyroidism with nearly 90% sensitivity and about 81% specificity, while in the test set the corresponding values were approximately 80% and 75%. In validation, the model predicted ophthalmopathy progression with more than 55% sensitivity and 72.22% specificity; eleven to twelve predicted patients were CT-confirmed with GO in a median of approximately 6.2 months. Most expanded thyroid clonotypes with frequency above 0.001 were also detected in blood, suggesting blood repertoires may reflect the thyroid immune response. Sample size was not predetermined statistically, and investigators were not blinded to group allocation.

This clonotype was counted ten times or more. The specificity of this receptor is unknown. There are no base qualities to consult, and no much larger clone falls within one base. For repertoire sequencing, TCR beta CDR3 regions were amplified from RNA transcripts. The first round was an RT-PCR using HTBI primers with the Qiagen OneStep RT-PCR kit, and this first round was followed by a second-round multiplex PCR, then size selection and purification. Libraries were sequenced on an Illumina HiSeq2000 using paired-end 100 bp reads. The original methods were these. SOAPnuke was used to process the reads, throwing out any read that had adapters, had uncalled bases, had a mean Phred below 15, or lacked an exact constant-primer or identifier match. High-quality paired reads were merged with COPE v1.2.5. Unique nucleotide sequences were defined as clonotypes and aligned to IMGT TRB V, D and J references using MiTCR v1.1. Analysis was restricted to V-J combinations with a frequency above 0.0001, which covered roughly 99% of repertoires. A TCR clonal expansion and chaos score per V-J combination was defined as the ratio of F50 clonal expansion to chaos observed in the TCRdist matrix. Welch's t-statistics and random forest were used to reduce the features to about twelve V-J combinations, which were then used as input to a naive Bayes classifier. The similarity between thyroid and blood repertoires was quantified using the Morisita-Horn index. TCRdb trimmed the raw reads at Q25, called clones with MiXCR and kept productive beta chains. Entries that share a CDR3 protein sequence are merged under the most common genes and DNA. The V and J calls follow TCRdb's processing rather than the paper's. The sample contains some 370,000 distinct CDR3 sequences, about a sixth of them found a single time. Roughly 2.6% of the sample is in the top ten clones.

Including the terminal cysteine and phenylalanine, the CDR3 comprises 14 residues. The only DNA kept is the CDR3, 42 bases in frame from the first base. Sequences SGHTA (CDR1) and FQGNSA (CDR2) are obtained from the germline V gene. V is shortened by 5 bases, J by 7 bases, and the region joining them spans 15 bases. Stable hyperthyroidism was defined as no progression to ophthalmopathy within 18 months of follow-up. Patients with hyperthyroidism were aged 18 to 65 years, had been newly diagnosed, and had a disease duration of less than 2 months. Patients with other autoimmune diseases, uncontrolled infections, pregnancy or lactation were excluded. Diagnosis relied on clinical symptoms, serum thyroxine, TRAb, thyroid ultrasound and orbital computed tomography. Using Ficoll-Paque density gradient centrifugation, PBMCs were isolated from 8.5 to 10 ml of fresh peripheral blood. Trizol reagent was used to extract the total RNA, and its quality was then checked on an Agilent 2100 Bioanalyzer.

The origin of this receptor is an adult woman with stable Graves' hyperthyroidism. The sample comprised peripheral blood. This sequence uses TRBV7-2 and TRBJ1-5, with a tentative D gene TRBD1 over 5 matching bases. The CDR3 sequence is CASSNLFQGQPQHF. The DNA sequence follows: TGTGCCAGCAGCAATCTTTTCCAGGGCCAGCCCCAGCATTTT.